The present T cell receptor beta chain was sequenced within a study of regulatory T cells in long-lasting Graves disease. At the level of the study: For a period under 3 months, newly diagnosed Graves' patients had taken antithyroid drugs. Study results and limitations: Whereas about 870 public clonotypes were shared by new patients, persistent patients shared more, at some 2,900.

The time point was: newly diagnosed GD, antithyroid drugs for less than 3 months. Extracted RNA from PBMCs served as the source of the TCR library. The peripheral blood volume drawn was 7.5 to 10 milliliters, and it was collected into EDTA tubes. In building TCR beta libraries, iRepertoire HTBI primers were used together with Arm-PCR of CDR3 regions. A single record per CDR3 protein comes from TCRdb applying MiXCR to the multiplex PCR reads. Counted here are 550,000 to 650,000 distinct CDR3 sequences, around 15% occurring once; the ten biggest clones make up around 12%. The table lists this clonotype with many counts. What it binds is not known. Trimming shortened V by 1 base and J by 4 bases, and 10 bases separated the two germline ends. CDR3 size: 14 residues. This sample also belongs to another study, concerning T cells in Graves' hyperthyroidism and ophthalmopathy.

Source: peripheral blood mononuclear cells (PBMCs), taken at new diagnosis, from a patient treated with antithyroid drugs. The sequence came from a man between 18 and 35 years old with Graves disease. This chain uses TRBV12-3 or TRBV12-4 with TRBJ1-2; D not certain. This chain's CDR3 is CASSLEPVTYGYTF. The CDR3 coding sequence is TGTGCCAGCAGTTTAGAACCAGTGACCTATGGCTACACCTTC.